This T cell receptor (beta chain) stems from a study of cytomegalovirus exposure and HLA in healthy donors. Looked up from germline, CDR1 is PRHDT and CDR2 is FYEKMQ (reference sequence). Trimming removed 2 bases from V and 4 bases from J, with 3 bases in between. CDR3 size: 12 residues. The PCR made use of 60 Vbeta and 13 Jbeta primers. Repertoires were generated with immunoSEQ multiplex PCR, while TCRdb's copy carries only in-frame clones and drops some. The data contain 130,000 or so clones, more than 60% of them seen just once; the ten biggest clones take up around 1.7%. This clone was counted a single time.

The specimen sequenced was PBMCs. This TCR was recovered from a female donor in good health and CMV-seronegative. The chain couples TRBV13 to TRBJ1-5; no definite D call. The CDR3 region is CASSLPNQPQHF. DNA for the CDR3: TGTGCCAGCAGCTTACCTAATCAGCCCCAGCATTTT.